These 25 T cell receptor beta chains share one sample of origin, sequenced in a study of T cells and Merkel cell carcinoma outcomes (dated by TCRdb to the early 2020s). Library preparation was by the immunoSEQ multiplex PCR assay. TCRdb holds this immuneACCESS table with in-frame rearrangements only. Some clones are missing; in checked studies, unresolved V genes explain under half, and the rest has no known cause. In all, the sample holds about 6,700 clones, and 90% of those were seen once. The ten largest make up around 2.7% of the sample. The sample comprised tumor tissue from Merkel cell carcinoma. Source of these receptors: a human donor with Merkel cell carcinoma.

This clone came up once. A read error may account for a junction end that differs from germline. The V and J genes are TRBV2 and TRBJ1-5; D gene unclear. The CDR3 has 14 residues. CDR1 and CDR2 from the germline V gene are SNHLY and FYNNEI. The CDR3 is CANSELGGLGPQHF. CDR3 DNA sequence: TGTGCCAACAGTGAATTAGGAGGACTGGGGCCCCAGCATTTT.

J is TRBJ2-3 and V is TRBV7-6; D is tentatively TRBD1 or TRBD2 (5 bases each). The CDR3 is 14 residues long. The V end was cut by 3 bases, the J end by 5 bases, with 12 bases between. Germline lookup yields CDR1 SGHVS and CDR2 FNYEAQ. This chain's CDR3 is CASSFGASRDTQYF. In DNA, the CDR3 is TGTGCCAGCAGCTTCGGGGCTTCTCGAGATACGCAGTATTTT.

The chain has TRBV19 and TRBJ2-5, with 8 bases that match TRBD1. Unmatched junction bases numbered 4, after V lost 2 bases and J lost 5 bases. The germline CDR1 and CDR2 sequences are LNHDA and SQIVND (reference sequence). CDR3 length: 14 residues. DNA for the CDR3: TGTGCCAGTAGTATAAGACAGGGGCGCGAGACCCAGTACTTC. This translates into CASSIRQGRETQYF.

The DNA of the CDR3 is TGTGCCAGCAGCTTAGAAGGGTGGAAGAATCAGCCCCAGCATTTT. This sequence encodes CASSLEGWKNQPQHF. The chain has TRBV7-9 and TRBJ1-5; D remains unclear. The CDR3 runs to 15 residues. V lost 1 base to trimming and J lost 4 bases, with 11 bases between them. Germline V lookup: CDR1 SEHNR, CDR2 FQNEAQ (reference sequence).

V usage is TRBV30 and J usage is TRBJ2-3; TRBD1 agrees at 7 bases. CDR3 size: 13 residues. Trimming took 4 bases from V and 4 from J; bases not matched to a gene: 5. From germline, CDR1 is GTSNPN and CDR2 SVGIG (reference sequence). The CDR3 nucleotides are TGTGCCTGGAACCGGGACAGATCAGATACGCAGTATTTT. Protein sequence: CAWNRDRSDTQYF.

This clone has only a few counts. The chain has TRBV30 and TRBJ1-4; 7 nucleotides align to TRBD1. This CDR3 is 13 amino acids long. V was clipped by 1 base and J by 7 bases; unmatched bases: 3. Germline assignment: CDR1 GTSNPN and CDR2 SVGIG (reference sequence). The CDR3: CAWSADRVEKLFF. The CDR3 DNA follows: TGTGCCTGGAGTGCTGACAGGGTTGAAAAACTGTTTTTT.

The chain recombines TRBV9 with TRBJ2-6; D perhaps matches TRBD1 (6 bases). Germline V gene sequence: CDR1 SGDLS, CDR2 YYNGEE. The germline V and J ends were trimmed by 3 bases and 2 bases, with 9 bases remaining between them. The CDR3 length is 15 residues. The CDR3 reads CASSGSGAGANVLTF. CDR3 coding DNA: TGTGCCAGCAGCGGGTCAGGGGCTGGGGCCAACGTCCTGACTTTC.

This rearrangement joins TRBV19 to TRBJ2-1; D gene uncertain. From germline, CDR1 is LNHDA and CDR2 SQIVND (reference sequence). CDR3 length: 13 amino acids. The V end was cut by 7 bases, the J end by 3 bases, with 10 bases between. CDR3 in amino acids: CASKGDLYNEQFF. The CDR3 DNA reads TGTGCCAGTAAGGGTGATCTCTACAATGAGCAGTTCTTC.

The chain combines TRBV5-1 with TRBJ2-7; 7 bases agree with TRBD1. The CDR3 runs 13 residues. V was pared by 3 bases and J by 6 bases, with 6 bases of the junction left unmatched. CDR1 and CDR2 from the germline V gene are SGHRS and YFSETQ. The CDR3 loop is CASSYRDSVEQYV. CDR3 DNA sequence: TGCGCCAGCAGCTACCGGGACAGCGTCGAGCAGTACGTC.

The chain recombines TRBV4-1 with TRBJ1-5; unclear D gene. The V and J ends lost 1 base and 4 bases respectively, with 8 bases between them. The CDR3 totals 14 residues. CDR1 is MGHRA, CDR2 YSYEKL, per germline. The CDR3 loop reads CASSQGEENQPQHF. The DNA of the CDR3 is TGCGCCAGCAGCCAAGGGGAGGAGAATCAGCCCCAGCATTTT.

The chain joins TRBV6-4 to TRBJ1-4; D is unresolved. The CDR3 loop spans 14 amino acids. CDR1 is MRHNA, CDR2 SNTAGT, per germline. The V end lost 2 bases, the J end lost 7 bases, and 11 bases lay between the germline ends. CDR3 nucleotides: TGTGCCAGCAGTGACAGGGCTGGAAGTGAAAAACTGTTTTTT. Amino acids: CASSDRAGSEKLFF.

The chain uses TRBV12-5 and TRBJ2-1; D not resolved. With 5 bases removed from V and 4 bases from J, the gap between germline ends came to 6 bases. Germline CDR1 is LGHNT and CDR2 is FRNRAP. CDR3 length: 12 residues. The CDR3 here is CASGPRYNEQFF. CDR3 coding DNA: TGTGCTAGTGGTCCCCGATACAATGAGCAGTTCTTC.

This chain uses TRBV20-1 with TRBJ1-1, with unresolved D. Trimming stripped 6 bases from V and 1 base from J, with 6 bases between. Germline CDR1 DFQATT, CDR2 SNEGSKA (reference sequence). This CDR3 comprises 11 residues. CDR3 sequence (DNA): TGCAGTGCGGAGGGGAACACTGAAGCTTTCTTT. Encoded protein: CSAEGNTEAFF.

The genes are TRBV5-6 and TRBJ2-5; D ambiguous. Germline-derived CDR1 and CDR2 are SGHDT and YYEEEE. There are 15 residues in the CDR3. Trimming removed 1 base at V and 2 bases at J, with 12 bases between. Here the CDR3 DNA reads TGTGCCAGCAGCTTGCGGCAGGCCCATCAAGAGACCCAGTACTTC. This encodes CASSLRQAHQETQYF. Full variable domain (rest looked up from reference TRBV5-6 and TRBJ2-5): DAGVTQSPTHLIKTRGQQVTLRCSPKSGHDTVSWYQQALGQGPQFIFQYYEEEERQRGNFPDRFSGHQFPNYSSELNVNALLLGDSALYLCASSLRQAHQETQYFGPGTRLLVL.

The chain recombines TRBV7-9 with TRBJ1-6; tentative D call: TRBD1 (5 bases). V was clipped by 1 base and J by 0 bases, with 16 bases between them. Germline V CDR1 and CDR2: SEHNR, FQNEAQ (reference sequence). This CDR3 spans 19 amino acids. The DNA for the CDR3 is TGTGCCAGCAGCTTAGTGGGCAGGGAGAGAAACTCCTATAATTCACCCCTCCACTTT. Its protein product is CASSLVGRERNSYNSPLHF.

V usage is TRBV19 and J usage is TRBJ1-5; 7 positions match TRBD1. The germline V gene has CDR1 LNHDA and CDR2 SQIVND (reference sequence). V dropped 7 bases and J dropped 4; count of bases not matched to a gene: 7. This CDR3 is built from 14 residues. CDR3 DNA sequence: TGTGCCAGTAATCCGGGACAGCGTAATCAGCCCCAGCATTTT. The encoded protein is CASNPGQRNQPQHF.

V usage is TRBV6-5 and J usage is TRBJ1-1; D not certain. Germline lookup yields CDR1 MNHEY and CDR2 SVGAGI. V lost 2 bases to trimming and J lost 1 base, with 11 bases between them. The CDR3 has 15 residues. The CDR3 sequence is CASSYVSDWNTEAFF. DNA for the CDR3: TGTGCCAGCAGTTACGTTTCGGATTGGAACACTGAAGCTTTCTTT.

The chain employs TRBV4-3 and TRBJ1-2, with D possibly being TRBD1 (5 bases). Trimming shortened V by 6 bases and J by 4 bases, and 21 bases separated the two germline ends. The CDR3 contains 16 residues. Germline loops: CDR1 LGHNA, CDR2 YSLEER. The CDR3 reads CASRGGWDDPSYGYTF. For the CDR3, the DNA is TGCGCCAGCAGGGGGGGGTGGGACGACCCCAGCTATGGCTACACCTTC.

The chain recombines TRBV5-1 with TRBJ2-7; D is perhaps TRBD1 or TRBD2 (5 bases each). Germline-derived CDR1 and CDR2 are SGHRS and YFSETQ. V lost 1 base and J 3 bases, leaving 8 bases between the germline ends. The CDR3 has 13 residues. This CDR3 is CASSLKGSYEQYF. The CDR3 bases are TGCGCCAGCAGCTTGAAGGGGAGCTACGAGCAGTACTTC.

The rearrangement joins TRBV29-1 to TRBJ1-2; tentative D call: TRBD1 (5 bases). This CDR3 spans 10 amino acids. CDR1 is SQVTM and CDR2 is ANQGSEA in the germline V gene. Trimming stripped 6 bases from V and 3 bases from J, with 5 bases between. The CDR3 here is CSVRDYGYTF. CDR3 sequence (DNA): TGCAGCGTCAGGGACTATGGCTACACCTTC. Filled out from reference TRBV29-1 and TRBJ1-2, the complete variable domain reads SAVISQKPSRDICQRGTSLTIQCQVDSQVTMMFWYRQQPGQSLTLIATANQGSEATYESGFVIDKFPISRPNLTFSTLTVSNMSPEDSSIYLCSVRDYGYTFGSGTRLTVV.

The CDR3: CASSEGGSHTEAFF. The CDR3 DNA reads TGCGCCAGCTCCGAAGGGGGCTCTCACACTGAAGCTTTCTTT. The chain couples TRBV5-1 to TRBJ1-1; TRBD1 aligns across 7 bases. The CDR3 sequence is 14 residues long. Germline V gives CDR1 SGHRS, CDR2 YFSETQ. With 7 bases clipped from V and 3 bases from J, the junction kept 9 bases outside the gene matches.

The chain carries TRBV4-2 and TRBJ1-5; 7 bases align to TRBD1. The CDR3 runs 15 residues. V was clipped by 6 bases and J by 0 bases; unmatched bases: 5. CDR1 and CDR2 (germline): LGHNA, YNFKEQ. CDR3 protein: CASRPGQFSNQPQHF. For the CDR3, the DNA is TGTGCCAGCAGACCGGGACAGTTTAGCAATCAGCCCCAGCATTTT.

The CDR3, as DNA: TGTGCCAGCAGCTACGACAGGGGGCTCAATCAGCCCCAGCATTTT. Residues: CASSYDRGLNQPQHF. This rearrangement joins TRBV5-4 to TRBJ1-5, with 10 positions matching TRBD1. CDR3 length equals 15 residues. The V gene's germline CDR1 is SGHNT and CDR2 YYREEE (reference sequence). Trimming cost V 3 bases and J 3 bases; bases outside gene matches: 3.

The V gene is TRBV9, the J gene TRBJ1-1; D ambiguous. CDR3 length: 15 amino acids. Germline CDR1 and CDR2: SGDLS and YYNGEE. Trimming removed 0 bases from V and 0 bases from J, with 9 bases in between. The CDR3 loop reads CASSVGSNLNTEAFF. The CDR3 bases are TGTGCCAGCAGCGTAGGGTCAAATCTGAACACTGAAGCTTTCTTT. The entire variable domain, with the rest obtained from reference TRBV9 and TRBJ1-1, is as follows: DSGVTQTPKHLITATGQRVTLRCSPRSGDLSVYWYQQSLDQGLQFLIQYYNGEERAKGNILERFSAQQFPDLHSELNLSSLELGDSALYFCASSVGSNLNTEAFFGQGTRLTVV.

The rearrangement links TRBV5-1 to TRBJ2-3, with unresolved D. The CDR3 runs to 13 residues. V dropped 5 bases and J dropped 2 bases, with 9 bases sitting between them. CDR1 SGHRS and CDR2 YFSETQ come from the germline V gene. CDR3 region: CASSPGSTDTQYF. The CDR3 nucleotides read TGCGCCAGCAGTCCTGGGTCCACAGATACGCAGTATTTT.